The clone carrying this T cell receptor beta chain was detected only a few times. Its specificity is not known. A universal primer site was added by template switching, and unique molecular identifiers were carried by the cDNA. Via MiXCR, TCRdb re-called the 5' RACE reads, giving one row per CDR3 protein. This repertoire shows a few hundred thousand distinct CDR3 sequences, roughly 15% found once; its top ten account for nearly 0.45%. This specimen belongs to a study of identical twins. Study conclusions and caveats: Memory repertoires showed no such pattern, whereas abundant cord blood beta clonotypes carried fewer insertions. Out-of-frame alpha sequences common to twins exhibited an excess of low generation probability.

The CDR3 totals 13 residues. V lost 7 bases and J lost 0, with 7 bases in between. The same sample was also used in a study of yellow fever vaccine responses in identical twins.

The chain joins TRBV12-3 or TRBV12-4 to TRBJ2-1; D ambiguous. Sequenced sample: CD4+ T cells sorted from blood. The TCR sequence derives from a woman aged 18-29 years in good health. In nucleotides, the CDR3 is TGTGCCAGCACCCCGAGCTCCTACAATGAGCAGTTCTTC. It codes for CASTPSSYNEQFF.